The present T cell receptor beta chain was sequenced within a study of blood T cell repertoires in COVID-19. What the recovered Cohort 3 donors had was two negative PCRs, clearance, or symptom resolution. The CDR3 covers 16 residues. The V segment lost 5 bases and the J segment 6 bases; nucleotides outside the gene matches: 13. Germline loops: CDR1 SGHTA, CDR2 FQGTGA. In the source study's methods: Amplification with reference gene primers provided the estimates of nucleated cell counts. Repertoires were generated with immunoSEQ multiplex PCR, while TCRdb's copy carries only in-frame clones and drops some. That table supplies the V and J calls and clone size; D and trimming were determined from the DNA. Of around 260,000 clones in the sample, 75% to 95% are singletons; the top ten hold 1.1%.

The specimen sequenced was PBMCs or T cells enriched from blood (not recorded which). The sequence was obtained from a young woman who had recovered from COVID-19. The rearrangement uses TRBV7-3 and TRBJ1-1; 9 bases are a match to TRBD1. In DNA form, the CDR3 reads TGTGCCAGCAGCCCGGCCGGGACAGGGAAAGGCGCTGAAGCTTTCTTT. Its protein product is CASSPAGTGKGAEAFF.